The clone carrying this TCR beta chain was observed many times. Its antigen remains unidentified. The data belong to a study of T-cell reconstitution after alpha-beta-depleted transplantation in children. Study findings and constraints: T-cell counts and diversity at one year post-transplant came mainly from newly produced T cells. There were reportedly several hundred expanded graft clones from which alpha-beta T cells came about two months after transplant. After transplant, high TCRbeta diversity at day 60 in some patients arose from surviving recipient T cells and thymic progenitors.

Unique molecular identifiers were incorporated into the prepared TCRbeta library. TCRdb reprocessed the PCR reads with MiXCR, giving one entry per CDR3 protein. The table includes under 300,000 distinct CDR3 sequences, around a tenth detected once. CDR1 SGHNT and CDR2 YYREEE come from the germline V gene (reference sequence). After removal of 0 bases from V and 7 bases from J, the junction contained 6 bases not matched to a gene. The CDR3 spans 15 residues. The TCR comes from a male patient under 10 years old who had a stem cell transplant for chronic granulomatous disease, so the T cells may come from the graft donor. This sequence joins TRBV5-4 and TRBJ2-1, with 8 positions matching TRBD1. The input for sequencing was peripheral blood, taken 180 days after TCRalphabeta/CD19-depleted stem cell transplant. CDR3 loop: CASSLGGQGENEQFF. The CDR3 DNA sequence: TGTGCCAGCAGCTTGGGAGGACAGGGCGAGAATGAGCAGTTCTTC.